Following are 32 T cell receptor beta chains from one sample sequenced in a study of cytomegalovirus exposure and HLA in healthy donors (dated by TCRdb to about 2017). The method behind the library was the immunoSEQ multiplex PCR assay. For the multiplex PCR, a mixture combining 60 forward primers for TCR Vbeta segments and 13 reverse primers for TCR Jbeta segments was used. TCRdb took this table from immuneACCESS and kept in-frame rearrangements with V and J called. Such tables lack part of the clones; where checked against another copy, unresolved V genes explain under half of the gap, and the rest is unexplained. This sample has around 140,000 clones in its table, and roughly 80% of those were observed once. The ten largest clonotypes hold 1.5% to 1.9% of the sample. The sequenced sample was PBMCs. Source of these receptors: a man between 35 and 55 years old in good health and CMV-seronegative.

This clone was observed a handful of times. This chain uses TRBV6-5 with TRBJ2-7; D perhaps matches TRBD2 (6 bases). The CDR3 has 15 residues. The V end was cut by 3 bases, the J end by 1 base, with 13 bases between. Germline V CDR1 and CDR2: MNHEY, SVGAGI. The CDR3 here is CASSYSLARSYEQYF. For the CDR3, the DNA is TGTGCCAGCAGTTATAGCCTAGCGAGATCCTACGAGCAGTACTTC.

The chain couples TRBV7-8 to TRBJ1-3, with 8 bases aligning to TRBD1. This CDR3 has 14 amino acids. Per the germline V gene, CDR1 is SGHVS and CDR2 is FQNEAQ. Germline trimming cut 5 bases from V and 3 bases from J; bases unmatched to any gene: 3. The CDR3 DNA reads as TGTGCCAGCAGCCTGGACAGGGTTGGAAACACCATATATTTT. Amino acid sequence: CASSLDRVGNTIYF.

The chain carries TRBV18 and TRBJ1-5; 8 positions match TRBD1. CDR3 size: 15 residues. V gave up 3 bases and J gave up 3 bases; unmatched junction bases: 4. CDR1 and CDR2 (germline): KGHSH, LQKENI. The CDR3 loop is CASSPGQATNQPQHF. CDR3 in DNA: TGTGCCAGCTCACCGGGACAGGCCACCAATCAGCCCCAGCATTTT.

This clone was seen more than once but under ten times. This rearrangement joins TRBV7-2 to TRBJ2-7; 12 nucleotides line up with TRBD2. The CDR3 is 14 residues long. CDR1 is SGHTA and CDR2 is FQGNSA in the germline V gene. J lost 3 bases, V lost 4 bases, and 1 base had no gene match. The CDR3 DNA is TGTGCCAGCAGCTGGACTAGCGGGAACTACGAGCAGTACTTC. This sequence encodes CASSWTSGNYEQYF.

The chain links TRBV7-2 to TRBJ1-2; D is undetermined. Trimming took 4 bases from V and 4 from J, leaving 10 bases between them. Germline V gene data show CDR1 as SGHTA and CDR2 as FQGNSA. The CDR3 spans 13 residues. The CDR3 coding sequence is TGTGCCAGCAGCTCAGATTTTTCCTATGGCTACACCTTC. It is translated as CASSSDFSYGYTF.

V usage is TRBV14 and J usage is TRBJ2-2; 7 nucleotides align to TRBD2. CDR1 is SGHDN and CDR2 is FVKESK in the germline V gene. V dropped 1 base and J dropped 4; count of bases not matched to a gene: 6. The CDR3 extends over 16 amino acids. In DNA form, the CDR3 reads TGTGCCAGCAGCCAAGTGGCGGGAGTGGCCACCGGGGAGCTGTTTTTT. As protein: CASSQVAGVATGELFF.

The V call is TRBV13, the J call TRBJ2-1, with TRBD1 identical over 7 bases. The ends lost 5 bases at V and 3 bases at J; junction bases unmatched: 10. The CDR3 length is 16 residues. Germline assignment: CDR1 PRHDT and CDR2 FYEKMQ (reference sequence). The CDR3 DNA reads TGTGCCAGCAGCCTACCGACAGGGATTCGCTACAATGAGCAGTTCTTC. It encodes CASSLPTGIRYNEQFF.

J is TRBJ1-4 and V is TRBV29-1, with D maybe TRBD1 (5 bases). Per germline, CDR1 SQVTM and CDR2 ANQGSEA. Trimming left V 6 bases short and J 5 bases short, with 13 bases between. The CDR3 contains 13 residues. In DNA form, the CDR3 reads TGCAGCGTGGGGGGGTCGCAAAATGAAAAACTGTTTTTT. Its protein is CSVGGSQNEKLFF.

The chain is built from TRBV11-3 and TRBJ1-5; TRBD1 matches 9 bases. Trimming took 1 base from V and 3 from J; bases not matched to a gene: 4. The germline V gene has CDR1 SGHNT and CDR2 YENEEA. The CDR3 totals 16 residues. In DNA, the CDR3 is TGTGCCAGCAGCTTAGTATGGGACAGGGCCAATCAGCCCCAGCATTTT. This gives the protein CASSLVWDRANQPQHF.

In DNA, the CDR3 is TGTGCCATCAGTGAAAGGGCAGGGTCAGGGGGAAGTTACGAGCAGTACTTC. This sequence encodes CAISERAGSGGSYEQYF. The rearrangement uses TRBV10-3 and TRBJ2-7; 7 nucleotides agree with TRBD1. The CDR3 is made up of 17 amino acids. Germline CDR1 reads ENHRY; CDR2 reads SYGVKD. V lost 3 bases to trimming and J lost 4 bases; unmatched junction nucleotides: 15.

In DNA form, the CDR3 reads TGTGCCAGCAGCACAGGTACCCCCTCCTACGAGCAGTACTTC. It yields the protein CASSTGTPSYEQYF. The rearrangement uses TRBV7-2 and TRBJ2-7; D is possibly TRBD1 (5 bases). From germline, CDR1 is SGHTA and CDR2 FQGNSA. V was cut by 5 bases and J by 0 bases, with 11 bases left in between. This CDR3 comprises 14 residues. Combining the CDR3 with reference TRBV7-2 and TRBJ2-7 gives the whole variable domain GAGVSQSPSNKVTEKGKDVELRCDPISGHTALYWYRQSLGQGLEFLIYFQGNSAPDKSGLPSDRFSAERTGGSVSTLTIQRTQQEDSAVYLCASSTGTPSYEQYFGPGTRLTVT.

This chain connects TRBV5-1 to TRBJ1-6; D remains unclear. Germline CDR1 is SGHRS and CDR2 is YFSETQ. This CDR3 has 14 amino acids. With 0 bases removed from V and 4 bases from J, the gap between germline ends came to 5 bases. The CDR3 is CASSLGTYNSPLHF. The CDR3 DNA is TGCGCCAGCAGCTTGGGCACATATAATTCACCCCTCCACTTT.

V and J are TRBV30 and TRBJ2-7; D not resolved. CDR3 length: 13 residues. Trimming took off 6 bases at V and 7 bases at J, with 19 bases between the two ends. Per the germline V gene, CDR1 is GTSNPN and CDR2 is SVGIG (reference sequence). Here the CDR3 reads CACKSTPRWEQYF. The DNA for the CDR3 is TGTGCCTGTAAATCGACACCCCGGTGGGAGCAGTACTTC.

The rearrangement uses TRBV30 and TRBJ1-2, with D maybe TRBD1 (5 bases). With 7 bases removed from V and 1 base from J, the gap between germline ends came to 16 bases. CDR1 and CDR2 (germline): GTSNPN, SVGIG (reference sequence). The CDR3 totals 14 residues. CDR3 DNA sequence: TGTGCCTCGGAAGCAGGGCCTCGTAACTATGGCTACACCTTC. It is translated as CASEAGPRNYGYTF.

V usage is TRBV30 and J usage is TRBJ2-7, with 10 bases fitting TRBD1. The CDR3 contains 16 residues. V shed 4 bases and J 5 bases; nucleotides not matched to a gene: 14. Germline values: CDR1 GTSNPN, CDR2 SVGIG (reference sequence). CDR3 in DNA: TGTGCCTGGAACCGACCGGGACAGGGGTTCGGCGACGAGCAGTACTTC. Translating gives CAWNRPGQGFGDEQYF.

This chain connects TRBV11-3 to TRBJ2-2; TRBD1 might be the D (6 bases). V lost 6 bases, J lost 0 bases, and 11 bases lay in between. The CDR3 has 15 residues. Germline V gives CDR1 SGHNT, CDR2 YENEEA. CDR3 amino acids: CASSSGTPNTGELFF. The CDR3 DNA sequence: TGTGCCAGCAGTTCCGGGACACCGAACACCGGGGAGCTGTTTTTT.

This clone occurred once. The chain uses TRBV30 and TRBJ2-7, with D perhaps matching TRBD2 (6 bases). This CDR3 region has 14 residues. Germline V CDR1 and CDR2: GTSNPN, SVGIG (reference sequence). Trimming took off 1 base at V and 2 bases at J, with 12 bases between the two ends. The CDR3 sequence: CAWSAGLSTYEQYF. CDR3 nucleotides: TGTGCCTGGAGTGCGGGACTCTCGACCTACGAGCAGTACTTC.

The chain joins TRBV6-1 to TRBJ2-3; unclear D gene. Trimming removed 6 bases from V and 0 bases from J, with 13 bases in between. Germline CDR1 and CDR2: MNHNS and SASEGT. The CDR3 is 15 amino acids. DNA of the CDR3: TGTGCCAGCAGCAGGCCTGACCTTAGCACAGATACGCAGTATTTT. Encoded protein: CASSRPDLSTDTQYF.

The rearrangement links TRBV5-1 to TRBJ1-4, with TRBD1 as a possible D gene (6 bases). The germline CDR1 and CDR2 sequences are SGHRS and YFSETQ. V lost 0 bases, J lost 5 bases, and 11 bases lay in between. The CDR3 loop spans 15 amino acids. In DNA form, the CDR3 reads TGCGCCAGCAGCTTGGAGGACAGTTTAAATGAAAAACTGTTTTTT. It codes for CASSLEDSLNEKLFF.

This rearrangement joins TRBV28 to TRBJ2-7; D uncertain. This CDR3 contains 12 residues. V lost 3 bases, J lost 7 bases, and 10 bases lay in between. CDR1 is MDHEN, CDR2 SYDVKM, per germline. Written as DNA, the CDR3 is TGTGCCAGCAGTTTGGCCAGGTATGAGCAGTACTTC. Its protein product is CASSLARYEQYF.

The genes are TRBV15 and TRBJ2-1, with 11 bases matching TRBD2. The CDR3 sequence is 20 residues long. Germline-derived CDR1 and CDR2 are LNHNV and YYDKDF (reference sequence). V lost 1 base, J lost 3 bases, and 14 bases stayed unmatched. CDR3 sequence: CATSRGLPGTSGGFYNEQFF. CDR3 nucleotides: TGTGCCACCAGCAGAGGACTACCCGGGACTAGCGGAGGGTTCTACAATGAGCAGTTCTTC.

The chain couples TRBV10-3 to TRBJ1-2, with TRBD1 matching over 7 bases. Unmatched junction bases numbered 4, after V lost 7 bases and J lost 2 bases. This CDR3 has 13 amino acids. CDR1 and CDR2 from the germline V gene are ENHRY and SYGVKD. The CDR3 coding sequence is TGTGCCATCACCCCGGACAGGAACTATGGCTACACCTTC. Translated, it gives CAITPDRNYGYTF.

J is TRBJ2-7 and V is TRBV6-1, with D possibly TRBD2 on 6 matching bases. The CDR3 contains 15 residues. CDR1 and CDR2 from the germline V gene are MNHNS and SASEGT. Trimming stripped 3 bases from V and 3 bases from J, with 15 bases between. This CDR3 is CASSEAPGLSYEQYF. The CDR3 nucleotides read TGTGCCAGCAGTGAGGCACCGGGACTCAGCTACGAGCAGTACTTC.

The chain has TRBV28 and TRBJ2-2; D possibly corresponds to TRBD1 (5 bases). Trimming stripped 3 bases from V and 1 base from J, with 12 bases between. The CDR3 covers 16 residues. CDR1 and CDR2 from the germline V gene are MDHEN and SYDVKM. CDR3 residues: CASSFIPTVNTGELFF. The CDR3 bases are TGTGCCAGCAGTTTTATCCCGACAGTGAACACCGGGGAGCTGTTTTTT.

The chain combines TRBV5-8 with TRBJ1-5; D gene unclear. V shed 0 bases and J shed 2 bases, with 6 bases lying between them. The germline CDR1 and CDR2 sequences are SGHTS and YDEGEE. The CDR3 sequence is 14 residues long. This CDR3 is CASSLVSGNQPQHF. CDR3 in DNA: TGTGCCAGCAGCTTGGTGTCCGGCAATCAGCCCCAGCATTTT.

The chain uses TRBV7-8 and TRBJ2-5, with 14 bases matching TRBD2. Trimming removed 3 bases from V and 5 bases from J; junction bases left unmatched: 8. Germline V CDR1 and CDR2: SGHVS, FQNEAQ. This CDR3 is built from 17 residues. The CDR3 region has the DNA TGTGCCAGCAGCTTCGGACTAGCGGGGGGTCAATGGGAGACCCAGTACTTC. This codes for CASSFGLAGGQWETQYF.

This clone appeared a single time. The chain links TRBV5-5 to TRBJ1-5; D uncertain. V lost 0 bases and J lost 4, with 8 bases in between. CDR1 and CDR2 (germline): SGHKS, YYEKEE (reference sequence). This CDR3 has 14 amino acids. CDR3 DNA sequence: TGTGCCAGCAGCTTGGAGGCAGGAAATCAGCCCCAGCATTTT. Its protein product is CASSLEAGNQPQHF.

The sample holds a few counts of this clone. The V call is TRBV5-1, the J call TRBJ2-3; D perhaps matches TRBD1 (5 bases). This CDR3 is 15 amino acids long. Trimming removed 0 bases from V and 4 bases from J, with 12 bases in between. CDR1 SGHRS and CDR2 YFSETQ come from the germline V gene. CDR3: CASSLVGRAPDTQYF. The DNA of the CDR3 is TGCGCCAGCAGCTTGGTCGGCAGGGCCCCAGATACGCAGTATTTT.

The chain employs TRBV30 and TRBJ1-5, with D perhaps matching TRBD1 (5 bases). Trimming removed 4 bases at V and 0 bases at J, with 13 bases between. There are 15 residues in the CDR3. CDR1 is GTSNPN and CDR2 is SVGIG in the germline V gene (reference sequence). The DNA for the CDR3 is TGTGCCTGGATGACCCGCGGGGGTAGCAATCAGCCCCAGCATTTT. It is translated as CAWMTRGGSNQPQHF.

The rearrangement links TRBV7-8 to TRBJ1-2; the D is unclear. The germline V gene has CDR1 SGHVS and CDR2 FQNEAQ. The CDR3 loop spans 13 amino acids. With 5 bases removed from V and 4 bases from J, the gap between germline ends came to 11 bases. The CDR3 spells CASSPRLLYGYTF. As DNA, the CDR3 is TGTGCCAGCAGCCCCCGACTGCTCTATGGCTACACCTTC.

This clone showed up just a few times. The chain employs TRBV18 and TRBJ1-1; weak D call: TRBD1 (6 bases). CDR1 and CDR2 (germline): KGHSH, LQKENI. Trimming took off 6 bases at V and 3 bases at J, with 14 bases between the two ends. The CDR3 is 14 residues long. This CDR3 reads CASSPGQGYTEAFF. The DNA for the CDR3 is TGTGCCAGCTCCCCCGGCCAGGGGTACACTGAAGCTTTCTTT.

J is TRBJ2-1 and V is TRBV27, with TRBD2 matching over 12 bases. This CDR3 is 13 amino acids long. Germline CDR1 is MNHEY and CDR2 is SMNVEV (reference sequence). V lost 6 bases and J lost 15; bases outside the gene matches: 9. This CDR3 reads CASRDRLAGVPFF. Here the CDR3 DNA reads TGTGCCAGCAGGGATAGACTAGCGGGAGTCCCGTTCTTC.